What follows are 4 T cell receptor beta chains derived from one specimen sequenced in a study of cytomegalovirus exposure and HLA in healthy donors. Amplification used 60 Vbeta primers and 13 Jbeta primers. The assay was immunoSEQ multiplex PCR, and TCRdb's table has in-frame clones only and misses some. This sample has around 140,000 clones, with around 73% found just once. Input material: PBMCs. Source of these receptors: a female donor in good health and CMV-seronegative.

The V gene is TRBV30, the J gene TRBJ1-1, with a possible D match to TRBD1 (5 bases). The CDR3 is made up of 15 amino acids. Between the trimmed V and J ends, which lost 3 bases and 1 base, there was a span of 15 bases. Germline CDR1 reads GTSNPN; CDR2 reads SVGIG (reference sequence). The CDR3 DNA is TGTGCCTGGAGCCTACATACGACAGCGAACACTGAAGCTTTCTTT. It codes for CAWSLHTTANTEAFF.

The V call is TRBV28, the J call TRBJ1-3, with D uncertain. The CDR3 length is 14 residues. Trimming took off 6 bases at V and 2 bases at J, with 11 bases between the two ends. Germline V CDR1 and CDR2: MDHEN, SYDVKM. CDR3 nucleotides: TGTGCCAGCAGCCCTCCCGGGACTGGAAACACCATATATTTT. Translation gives CASSPPGTGNTIYF.

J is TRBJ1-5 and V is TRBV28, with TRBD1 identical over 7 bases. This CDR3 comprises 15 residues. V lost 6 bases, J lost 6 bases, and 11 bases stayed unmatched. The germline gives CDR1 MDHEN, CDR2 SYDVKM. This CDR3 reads CASSPQETGIQPQHF. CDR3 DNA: TGTGCCAGCAGCCCTCAGGAGACAGGGATTCAGCCCCAGCATTTT.

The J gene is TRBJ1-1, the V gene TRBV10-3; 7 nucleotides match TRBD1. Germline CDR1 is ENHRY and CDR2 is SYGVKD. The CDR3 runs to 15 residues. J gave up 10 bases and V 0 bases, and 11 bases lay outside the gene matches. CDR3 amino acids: CAISESREGGRGAFF. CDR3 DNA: TGTGCCATCAGTGAGTCGAGGGAAGGGGGCCGAGGAGCTTTCTTT.